This TCR beta chain stems from a study of cytomegalovirus exposure and HLA in healthy donors. The study, taken as a whole, reports: Specificity of a few CMV-associated chains for CMV antigens was verified in vitro.

13 Jbeta primers and 60 Vbeta primers were used for the PCR. Profiling relied on immunoSEQ multiplex PCR, and the TCRdb table lists in-frame clones only, not all of them. This table has about 130,000 clones, about 80% appearing once. The CDR3 spans 13 residues. Trimming pared 2 bases from V and 3 bases from J, leaving 4 bases between. The germline V gene has CDR1 MNHEY and CDR2 SVGAGI. A word on this clone: Its antigen is currently unknown.

This receptor was taken from a man in his fifties in good health and CMV-seronegative. The J gene is TRBJ2-2, the V gene TRBV6-5; D is ambiguous. Specimen: PBMCs. The CDR3 region has the DNA TGTGCCAGCAGTTACGAGGACACCGGGGAGCTGTTTTTT. This encodes CASSYEDTGELFF.